Below, 8 T cell receptor beta chains from the same sample are listed, as sequenced in a study of blood T cells in healthy people across ages. Primed by a sample-barcoded 5' primer and a J-beta primer mix, a second PCR proceeded for about 7 to 11 cycles. MiXCR was run by TCRdb on the 5' RACE reads, yielding one entry per CDR3 protein. In the table there are roughly 500,000 distinct CDR3 sequences, approximately 25% of which are singletons. The sample comprised blood. These TCRs come from a woman in her seventies in good health.

This clonotype was observed a few times. V usage is TRBV24-1 and J usage is TRBJ1-4; a possible D gene is TRBD1 (6 bases). V was clipped by 6 bases and J by 6 bases, with 16 bases between them. The length of the CDR3 is 15 residues. Germline CDR1 reads KGHDR; CDR2 reads SFDVKD. The CDR3 DNA is TGTGCCACCAGTTCGGGGGGCTCCACTTATGAAAAACTGTTTTTT. This encodes CATSSGGSTYEKLFF.

This clonotype was counted between two and nine times. The V call is TRBV27, the J call TRBJ1-3; 11 bases are shared with TRBD1. This CDR3 is built from 15 residues. V lost 6 bases to trimming and J lost 2 bases; unmatched junction nucleotides: 3. The germline CDR1 and CDR2 sequences are MNHEY and SMNVEV (reference sequence). CDR3: CASRRGQGAGNTIYF. The CDR3 nucleotides read TGTGCCAGCAGAAGGGGACAGGGGGCTGGAAACACCATATATTTT.

The chain has TRBV29-1 and TRBJ2-4; TRBD2 matches at 7 bases. Germline V gene sequence: CDR1 SQVTM, CDR2 ANQGSEA. The V and J ends lost 2 bases and 7 bases, in that order; junction bases with no gene match: 5. There are 13 residues in the CDR3. The CDR3 DNA reads TGCAGCGTTGAATTAACGGGGGGTAACATTCAGTACTTC. Protein: CSVELTGGNIQYF.

As regards this clonotype: Given a much more abundant clone one base away, this may be a read error. The chain has TRBV20-1 and TRBJ2-6; no reliable D call. The CDR3 is made up of 14 amino acids. Germline CDR1 reads DFQATT; CDR2 reads SNEGSKA (reference sequence). Trimming left V 5 bases short and J 4 bases short, with 12 bases between. DNA of the CDR3: TGCAGTGCTGGTGGCCCTCAGGGGGCCAACGTCCTGACTTTC. Encoded protein: CSAGGPQGANVLTF.

The chain recombines TRBV19 with TRBJ1-1, with 7 bases matching TRBD1. After removal of 3 bases from V and 11 bases from J, the junction contained 3 bases not matched to a gene. The germline V gene encodes CDR1 LNHDA and CDR2 SQIVND (reference sequence). The CDR3 loop spans 11 amino acids. The CDR3 DNA reads as TGTGCCAGTAGTATCAAGGGGGCGGCTTTCTTT. It translates to CASSIKGAAFF.

This clonotype was detected a few times. V is TRBV5-1 and J is TRBJ1-2; 9 bases map to TRBD1. The CDR3 loop spans 16 amino acids. The J segment lost 7 bases and the V segment lost 6 bases, leaving 16 bases of the junction unmatched. Germline V gene data show CDR1 as SGHRS and CDR2 as YFSETQ. The CDR3 spells CASNIGQGTVGLGYTF. The CDR3 DNA reads as TGCGCCAGCAACATCGGACAGGGGACGGTTGGACTTGGCTACACCTTC.

This clonotype was observed a handful of times. This chain connects TRBV7-2 to TRBJ2-1, with 7 bases fitting TRBD2. The CDR3 loop spans 17 amino acids. Germline CDR1 and CDR2: SGHTA and FQGNSA. V was pared by 5 bases and J by 2 bases, with 12 bases of the junction left unmatched. DNA for the CDR3: TGTGCCAGCAGCCTTCGGGGGAGCGGGGTACCCTACAATGAGCAGTTCTTC. Translation: CASSLRGSGVPYNEQFF. Full variable domain (missing parts from reference TRBV7-2 and TRBJ2-1): GAGVSQSPSNKVTEKGKDVELRCDPISGHTALYWYRQSLGQGLEFLIYFQGNSAPDKSGLPSDRFSAERTGGSVSTLTIQRTQQEDSAVYLCASSLRGSGVPYNEQFFGPGTRLTVL.

The rearrangement links TRBV11-2 to TRBJ1-2, with unresolved D. From germline, CDR1 is SGHAT and CDR2 FQNNGV. The CDR3 totals 12 residues. Trimming removed 5 bases from V and 3 bases from J, with 7 bases in between. The CDR3 protein is CASSEWDYGYTF. As DNA, the CDR3 is TGTGCCAGCAGCGAGTGGGACTATGGCTACACCTTC.